These 13 T cell receptor beta chains were all obtained from the same sample, sequenced in a study of cytomegalovirus exposure and HLA in healthy donors. The PCR ran on 60 Vbeta and 13 Jbeta primers. Repertoires were generated with immunoSEQ multiplex PCR, while TCRdb's copy carries only in-frame clones and drops some. Of some 110,000 clones listed, roughly 80% were seen once; the top ten hold roughly 4.5%. The sample comprised PBMCs. Receptors originate from a man aged 45 to 65 in good health and CMV-seropositive.

This chain links TRBV30 with TRBJ2-5; 10 bases align to TRBD2. Germline CDR1 and CDR2: GTSNPN and SVGIG (reference sequence). CDR3 length: 18 residues. Trimming removed 1 base from V and 2 bases from J; junction bases left unmatched: 13. The CDR3 is CAWSGSGSGRTIQETQYF. In DNA form, the CDR3 reads TGTGCCTGGAGTGGGAGCGGTAGCGGGAGGACTATACAAGAGACCCAGTACTTC.

The chain uses TRBV5-4 and TRBJ1-6; D might be TRBD1 (5 bases). The CDR3 extends over 15 amino acids. The germline CDR1 and CDR2 sequences are SGHNT and YYREEE (reference sequence). Trimming took off 4 bases at V and 7 bases at J, with 15 bases between the two ends. The CDR3 bases are TGTGCCAGCAGCCTGAAGAGCGGGGGGAATTCACCCCTCCACTTT. Translation gives CASSLKSGGNSPLHF.

This rearrangement joins TRBV19 to TRBJ2-7; a possible D gene is TRBD2 (7 bases). This CDR3 is 15 amino acids long. Trimming left V 7 bases short and J 7 bases short, with 23 bases between. Germline V CDR1 and CDR2: LNHDA, SQIVND (reference sequence). For the CDR3, the DNA is TGTGCCAGTACCACAAGGGGGGGCCCAATTGCGGAGCAGTACTTC. Its translation: CASTTRGGPIAEQYF.

This clone has just one count. CDR3 region: CASSYSSVGGYGYTF. The CDR3 DNA sequence: TGTGCCAGCAGTTACTCCTCGGTCGGGGGCTATGGCTACACCTTC. The chain links TRBV6-5 to TRBJ1-2; weak D call: TRBD1 (5 bases). V lost 0 bases and J lost 4, with 12 bases in between. Germline V gene sequence: CDR1 MNHEY, CDR2 SVGAGI. The CDR3 length is 15 residues.

A note on this clone: At one boundary the junction diverges from the germline segment, which might be a read error. V and J are TRBV19 and TRBJ1-2; 7 nucleotides match TRBD1. The CDR3 has 15 amino acids. Per germline, CDR1 LNHDA and CDR2 SQIVND (reference sequence). CDR3 loop: CAGSVDRVGSYGYTF. Written as DNA, the CDR3 is TGTGCCGGTAGTGTAGACAGGGTCGGGAGCTATGGCTACACCTTC.

The chain couples TRBV19 to TRBJ1-1, with unresolved D. V lost 5 bases and J 1 base, leaving 14 bases between the germline ends. Looked up from germline, CDR1 is LNHDA and CDR2 is SQIVND (reference sequence). CDR3 length equals 15 residues. The CDR3 is CASSPRPGTNTEAFF. The CDR3 bases are TGTGCCAGTAGTCCACGCCCGGGAACGAACACTGAAGCTTTCTTT.

This clone was observed at least ten times. The CDR3 bases are TGCGCCAGCAGCCAAGGCAACGGACTAGCGGGAGTTAATGAGCAGTTCTTC. The encoded protein is CASSQGNGLAGVNEQFF. This sequence joins TRBV4-1 and TRBJ2-1, with 13 bases fitting TRBD2. V lost 1 base and J lost 7; bases outside the gene matches: 7. The CDR3 extends over 17 amino acids. Germline V gene sequence: CDR1 MGHRA, CDR2 YSYEKL.

V gene TRBV7-9 combines with J gene TRBJ2-5, with 10 bases matching TRBD1. The better agreement between TRBJ2-7 and the DNA end casts doubt on the J call. The germline V gene encodes CDR1 SEHNR and CDR2 FQNEAQ (reference sequence). CDR3 length: 15 amino acids. CDR3 nucleotides: TGTGCCAGCAGCTCGAGACAGGGGGCAAACTACGAGCAGTACTTC. This translates into CASSSRQGANYEQYF.

This clone is medium-sized by share. The chain joins TRBV7-2 to TRBJ2-1; TRBD2 aligns across 9 bases. CDR1 and CDR2 (germline): SGHTA, FQGNSA. There are 16 residues in the CDR3. V shed 0 bases and J 4 bases; nucleotides not matched to a gene: 4. In DNA form, the CDR3 reads TGTGCCAGCAGCTTAGCGACGGCGGGAGGGTACAATGAGCAGTTCTTC. It encodes CASSLATAGGYNEQFF. Full variable domain (rest looked up from reference TRBV7-2 and TRBJ2-1): GAGVSQSPSNKVTEKGKDVELRCDPISGHTALYWYRQSLGQGLEFLIYFQGNSAPDKSGLPSDRFSAERTGGSVSTLTIQRTQQEDSAVYLCASSLATAGGYNEQFFGPGTRLTVL.

The rearrangement uses TRBV2 and TRBJ2-1, with D unresolved. V was shortened by 1 base and J by 10 bases, with 5 bases between the two germline ends. The CDR3 contains 11 residues. Germline CDR1 and CDR2: SNHLY and FYNNEI. The CDR3 here is CASSEGREQFF. CDR3 DNA sequence: TGTGCCAGCAGTGAAGGTCGGGAGCAGTTCTTC.

This chain joins TRBV19 and TRBJ2-2; D unresolved. There are 13 residues in the CDR3. Trimming left V 3 bases short and J 5 bases short, with 7 bases between. Germline assignment: CDR1 LNHDA and CDR2 SQIVND (reference sequence). CDR3 in amino acids: CASSILETGELFF. DNA for the CDR3: TGTGCCAGTAGTATCCTAGAGACCGGGGAGCTGTTTTTT.

V and J are TRBV6-1 and TRBJ1-4; 7 bases line up with TRBD1. The CDR3 length is 15 residues. Trimming removed 6 bases from V and 0 bases from J; junction bases left unmatched: 4. Germline V lookup: CDR1 MNHNS, CDR2 SASEGT. CDR3: CASRGQYPTNEKLFF. In DNA, the CDR3 is TGTGCCAGCAGGGGACAGTACCCAACTAATGAAAAACTGTTTTTT.

This clone turned up a few times. The chain uses TRBV18 and TRBJ2-7; 11 nucleotides agree with TRBD2. This CDR3 spans 16 amino acids. Germline V CDR1 and CDR2: KGHSH, LQKENI. The trim removed 1 base at V and 4 bases at J, leaving 6 bases unmatched. The CDR3 nucleotides are TGTGCCAGCTCACCACAGCGACTAGCGGGATCTTACGAGCAGTACTTC. It codes for CASSPQRLAGSYEQYF.